In this sample, the clone carrying this T cell receptor beta chain turned up many times. The authors prepared the TCRbeta library with unique molecular identifiers. MiXCR was run by TCRdb on the PCR reads, yielding one entry per CDR3 protein. The data hold hundreds of thousands of distinct CDR3 sequences, with 15% to 20% observed a single time. The record originates from a study of T-cell reconstitution after alpha-beta-depleted transplantation in children. J gave up 0 bases and V 3 bases, and 2 bases lay outside the gene matches. In germline, CDR1 is MNHEY, CDR2 SVGEGT. This CDR3 spans 14 amino acids.

The sequencing used PBMCs from the stem cell graft donor, collected from the stem cell graft. The gene calls are TRBV6-2 or TRBV6-3 and TRBJ2-7; 7 positions agree with TRBD2. The TCR comes from a human donor who donated a stem cell graft to a child with acute myeloid leukemia. In nucleotides, the CDR3 is TGTGCCAGCAGTTATGGCGGGGGCTCCTACGAGCAGTACTTC. Protein sequence: CASSYGGGSYEQYF.